This TCR beta chain was identified in a study of blood T cell repertoires in COVID-19. Original analysis: From reference gene primer amplification, estimates of nucleated cell counts were derived. Clones were sequenced by immunoSEQ multiplex PCR, and TCRdb holds only the in-frame ones, with some missing. That table is the source of V, J and clone size, and D and trimming were worked out from the DNA. This table holds around 110,000 clones, 70% to 85% found once. The V gene's germline CDR1 is SGHRS and CDR2 YFSETQ. This CDR3 contains 15 residues. V trimming: 4 bases; J trimming: 6 bases; junction bases outside the gene matches: 8.

V usage is TRBV5-1 and J usage is TRBJ2-3; TRBD1 matches 10 bases. The clonotype originates from a man in his sixties or seventies with active or convalescent COVID-19. The source material was peripheral blood. The DNA of the CDR3 is TGCGCCAGCAGCCTGAAAGGGACAGGGGCGGATACGCAGTATTTT. It is translated as CASSLKGTGADTQYF.